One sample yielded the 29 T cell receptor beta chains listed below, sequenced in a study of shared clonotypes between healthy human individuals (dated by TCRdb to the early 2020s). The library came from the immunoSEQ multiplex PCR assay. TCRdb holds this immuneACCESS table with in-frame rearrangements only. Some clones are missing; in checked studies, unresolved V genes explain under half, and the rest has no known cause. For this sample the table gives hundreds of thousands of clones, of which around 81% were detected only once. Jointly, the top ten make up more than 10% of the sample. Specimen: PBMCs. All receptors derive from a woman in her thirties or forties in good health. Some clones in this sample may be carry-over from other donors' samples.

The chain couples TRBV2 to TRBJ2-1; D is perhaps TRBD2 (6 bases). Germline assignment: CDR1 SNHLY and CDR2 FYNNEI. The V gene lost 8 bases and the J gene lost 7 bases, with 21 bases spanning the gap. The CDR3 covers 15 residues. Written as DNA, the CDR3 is TGTGCCAGCCAAAAGGGAACTAGCCTGGGGAATGAGCAGTTCTTC. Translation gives CASQKGTSLGNEQFF.

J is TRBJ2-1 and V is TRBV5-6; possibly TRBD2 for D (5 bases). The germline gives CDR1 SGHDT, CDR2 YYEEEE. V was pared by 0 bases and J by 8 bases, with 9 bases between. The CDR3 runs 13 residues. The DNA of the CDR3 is TGTGCCAGCAGCTTGGCTACGGGATATGAGCAGTTCTTC. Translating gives CASSLATGYEQFF.

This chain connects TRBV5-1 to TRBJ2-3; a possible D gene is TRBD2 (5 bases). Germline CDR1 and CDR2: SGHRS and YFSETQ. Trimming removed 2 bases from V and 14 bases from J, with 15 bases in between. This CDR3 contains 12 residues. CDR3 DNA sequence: TGCGCCAGCAGCTTAGCCGGGATATCGTCGTATTTT. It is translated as CASSLAGISSYF.

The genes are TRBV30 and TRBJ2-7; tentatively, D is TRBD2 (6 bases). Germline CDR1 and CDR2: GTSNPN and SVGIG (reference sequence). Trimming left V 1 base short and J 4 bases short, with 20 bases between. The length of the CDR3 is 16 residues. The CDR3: CAWSDAGLASVYEQYF. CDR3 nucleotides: TGTGCCTGGAGTGACGCGGGACTCGCTTCCGTTTACGAGCAGTACTTC.

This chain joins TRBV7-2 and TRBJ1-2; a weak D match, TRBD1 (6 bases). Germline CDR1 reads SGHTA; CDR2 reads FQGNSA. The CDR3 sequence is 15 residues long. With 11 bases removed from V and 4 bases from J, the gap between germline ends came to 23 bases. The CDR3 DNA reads TGTGCCTGCGCTGGTTCCTCCAGGGGCCCCTATGGCTACACCTTC. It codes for CACAGSSRGPYGYTF. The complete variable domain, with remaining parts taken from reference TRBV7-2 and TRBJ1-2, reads GAGVSQSPSNKVTEKGKDVELRCDPISGHTALYWYRQSLGQGLEFLIYFQGNSAPDKSGLPSDRFSAERTGGSVSTLTIQRTQQEDSAVYLCACAGSSRGPYGYTFGSGTRLTVV.

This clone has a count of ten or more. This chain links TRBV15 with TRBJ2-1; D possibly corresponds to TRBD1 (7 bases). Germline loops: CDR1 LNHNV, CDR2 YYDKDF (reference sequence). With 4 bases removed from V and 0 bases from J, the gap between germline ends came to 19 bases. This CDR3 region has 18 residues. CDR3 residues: CATSTGGLEGASYNEQFF. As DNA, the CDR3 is TGTGCCACCAGCACCGGGGGTCTGGAGGGGGCCTCCTACAATGAGCAGTTCTTC.

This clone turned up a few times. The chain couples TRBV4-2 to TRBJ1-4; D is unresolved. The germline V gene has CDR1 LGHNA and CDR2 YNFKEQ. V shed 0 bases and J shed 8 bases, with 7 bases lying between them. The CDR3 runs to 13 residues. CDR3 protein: CASSQDGSEKLFF. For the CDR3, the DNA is TGTGCCAGCAGCCAAGATGGGTCGGAAAAACTGTTTTTT.

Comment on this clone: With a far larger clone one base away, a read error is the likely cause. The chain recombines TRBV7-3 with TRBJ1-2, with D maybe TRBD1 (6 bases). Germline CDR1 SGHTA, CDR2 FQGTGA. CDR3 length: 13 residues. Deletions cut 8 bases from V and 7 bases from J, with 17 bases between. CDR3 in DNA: TGTGCCAGCGGCGCTAACAGGGATGGTGGCTACACCTTC. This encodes CASGANRDGGYTF.

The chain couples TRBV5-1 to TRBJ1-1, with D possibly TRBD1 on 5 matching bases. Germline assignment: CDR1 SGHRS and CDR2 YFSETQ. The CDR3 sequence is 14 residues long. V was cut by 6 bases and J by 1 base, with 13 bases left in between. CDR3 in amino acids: CASMSGQGNTEAFF. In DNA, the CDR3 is TGCGCCAGCATGAGTGGCCAGGGGAACACTGAAGCTTTCTTT.

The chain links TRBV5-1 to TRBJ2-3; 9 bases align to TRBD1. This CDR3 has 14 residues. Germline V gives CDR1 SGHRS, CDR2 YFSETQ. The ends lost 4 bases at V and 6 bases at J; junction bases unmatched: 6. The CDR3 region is CASSLWTGEDTQYF. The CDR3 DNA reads TGCGCCAGCAGCCTCTGGACAGGGGAGGATACGCAGTATTTT.

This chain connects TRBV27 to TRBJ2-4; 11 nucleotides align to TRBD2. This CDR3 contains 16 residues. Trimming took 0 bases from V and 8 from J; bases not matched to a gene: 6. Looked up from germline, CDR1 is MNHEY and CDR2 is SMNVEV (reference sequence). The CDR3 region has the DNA TGTGCCAGCAGTTTATCGGCTAGCGGGAGGTCTGACATTCAGTACTTC. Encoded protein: CASSLSASGRSDIQYF.

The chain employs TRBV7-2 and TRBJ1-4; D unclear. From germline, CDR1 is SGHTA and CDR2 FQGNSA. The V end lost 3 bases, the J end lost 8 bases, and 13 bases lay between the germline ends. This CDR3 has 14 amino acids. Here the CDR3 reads CASSFSGVREKLFF. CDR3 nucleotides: TGTGCCAGCAGCTTCTCCGGGGTTCGAGAAAAACTGTTTTTT.

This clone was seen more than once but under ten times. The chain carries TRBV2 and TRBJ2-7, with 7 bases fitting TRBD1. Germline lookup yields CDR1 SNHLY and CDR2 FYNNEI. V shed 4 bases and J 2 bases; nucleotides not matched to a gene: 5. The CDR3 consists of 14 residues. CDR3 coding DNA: TGTGCCAGCAGTGGCCCTGGACAGGCCTACGAGCAGTACTTC. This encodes CASSGPGQAYEQYF.

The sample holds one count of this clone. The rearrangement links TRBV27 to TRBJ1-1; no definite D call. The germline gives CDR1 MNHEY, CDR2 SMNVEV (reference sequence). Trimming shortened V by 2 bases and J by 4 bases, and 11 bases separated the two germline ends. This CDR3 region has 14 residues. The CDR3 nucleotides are TGTGCCAGCAGTTTACGGGAGTGGGGCACTGAAGCTTTCTTT. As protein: CASSLREWGTEAFF.

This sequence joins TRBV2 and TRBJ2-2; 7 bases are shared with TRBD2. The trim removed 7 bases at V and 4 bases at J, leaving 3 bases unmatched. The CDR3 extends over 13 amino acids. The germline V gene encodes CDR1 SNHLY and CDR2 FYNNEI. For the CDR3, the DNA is TGTGCCAGCATTAGCGGGTTCACCGGGGAGCTGTTTTTT. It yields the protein CASISGFTGELFF. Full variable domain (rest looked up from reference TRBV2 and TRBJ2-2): EPEVTQTPSHQVTQMGQEVILRCVPISNHLYFYWYRQILGQKVEFLVSFYNNEISEKSEIFDDQFSVERPDGSNFTLKIRSTKLEDSAMYFCASISGFTGELFFGEGSRLTVL.

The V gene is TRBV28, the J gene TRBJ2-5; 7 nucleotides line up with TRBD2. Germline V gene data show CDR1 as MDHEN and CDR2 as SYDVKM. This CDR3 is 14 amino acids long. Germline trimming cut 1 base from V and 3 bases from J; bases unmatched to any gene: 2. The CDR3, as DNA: TGTGCCAGCAGTTTATTGGGGGGGGAAGAGACCCAGTACTTC. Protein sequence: CASSLLGGEETQYF.

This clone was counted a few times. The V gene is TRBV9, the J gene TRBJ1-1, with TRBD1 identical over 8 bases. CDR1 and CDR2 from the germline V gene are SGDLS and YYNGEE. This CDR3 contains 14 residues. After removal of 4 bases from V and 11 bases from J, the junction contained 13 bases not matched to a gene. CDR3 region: CASSSGQGSAMAFF. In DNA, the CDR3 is TGTGCCAGCAGCTCCGGACAGGGCTCGGCGATGGCTTTCTTT.

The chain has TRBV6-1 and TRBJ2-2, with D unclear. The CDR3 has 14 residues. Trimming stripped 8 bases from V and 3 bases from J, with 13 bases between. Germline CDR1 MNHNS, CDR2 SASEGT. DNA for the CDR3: TGTGCCAGCTTGAGACATCGGGACACCGGGGAGCTGTTTTTT. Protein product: CASLRHRDTGELFF.

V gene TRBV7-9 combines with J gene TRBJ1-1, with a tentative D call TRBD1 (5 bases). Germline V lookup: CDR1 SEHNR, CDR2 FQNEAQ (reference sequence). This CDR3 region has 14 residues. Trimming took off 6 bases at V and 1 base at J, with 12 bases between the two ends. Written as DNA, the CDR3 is TGTGCCAGCAGACGTGAAGGACAGAACACTGAAGCTTTCTTT. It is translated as CASRREGQNTEAFF.

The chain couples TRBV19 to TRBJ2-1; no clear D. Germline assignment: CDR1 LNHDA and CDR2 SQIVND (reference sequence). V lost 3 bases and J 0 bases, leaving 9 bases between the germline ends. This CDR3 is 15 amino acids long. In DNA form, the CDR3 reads TGTGCCAGTAGTATGGGCGCGATCTCCTACAATGAGCAGTTCTTC. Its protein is CASSMGAISYNEQFF.

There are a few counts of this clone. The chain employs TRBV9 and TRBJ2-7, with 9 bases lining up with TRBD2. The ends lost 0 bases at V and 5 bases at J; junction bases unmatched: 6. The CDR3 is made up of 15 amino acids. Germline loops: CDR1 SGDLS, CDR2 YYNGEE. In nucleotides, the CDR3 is TGTGCCAGCAGCGTAGGGTCTAGCGGGACCAACGAGCAGTACTTC. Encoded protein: CASSVGSSGTNEQYF.

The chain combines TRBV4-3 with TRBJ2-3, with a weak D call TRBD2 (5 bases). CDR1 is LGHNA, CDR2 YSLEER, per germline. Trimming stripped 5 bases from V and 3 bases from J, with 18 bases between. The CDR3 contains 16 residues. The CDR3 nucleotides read TGCGCCAGCAGCGGAAAGAGGGTATTTCCGACAGATACGCAGTATTTT. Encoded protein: CASSGKRVFPTDTQYF.

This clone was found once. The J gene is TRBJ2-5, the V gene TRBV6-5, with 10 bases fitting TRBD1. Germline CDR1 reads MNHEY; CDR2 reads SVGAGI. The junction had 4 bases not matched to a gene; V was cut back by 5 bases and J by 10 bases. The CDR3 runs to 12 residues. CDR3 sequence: CASSRGQGVQYF. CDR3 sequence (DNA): TGTGCCAGCAGTAGAGGACAGGGGGTCCAGTACTTC.

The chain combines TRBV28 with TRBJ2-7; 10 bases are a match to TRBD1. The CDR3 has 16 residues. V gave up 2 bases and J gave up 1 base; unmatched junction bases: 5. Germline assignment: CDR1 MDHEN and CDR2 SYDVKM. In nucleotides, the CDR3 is TGTGCCAGCAGTTTACAGGGACAGGGGCCATCCTACGAGCAGTACTTC. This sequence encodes CASSLQGQGPSYEQYF.

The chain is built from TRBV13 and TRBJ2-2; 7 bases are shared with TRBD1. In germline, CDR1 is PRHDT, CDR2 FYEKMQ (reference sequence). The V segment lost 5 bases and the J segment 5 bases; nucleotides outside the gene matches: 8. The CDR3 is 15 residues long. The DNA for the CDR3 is TGTGCCAGCAGCCGTTCCCTGACAGGGACCGGGGAGCTGTTTTTT. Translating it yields CASSRSLTGTGELFF.

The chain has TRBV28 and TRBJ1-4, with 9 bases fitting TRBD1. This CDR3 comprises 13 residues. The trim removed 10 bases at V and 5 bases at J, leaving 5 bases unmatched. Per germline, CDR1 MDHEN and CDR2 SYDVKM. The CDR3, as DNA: TGTGCCACAGGGACAGGGCGGAATGAAAAACTGTTTTTT. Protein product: CATGTGRNEKLFF.

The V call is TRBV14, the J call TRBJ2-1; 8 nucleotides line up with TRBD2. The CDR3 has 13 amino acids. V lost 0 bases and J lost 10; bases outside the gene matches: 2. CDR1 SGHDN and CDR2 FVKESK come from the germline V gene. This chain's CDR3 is CASSQDVAGEQFF. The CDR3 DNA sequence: TGTGCCAGCAGCCAAGATGTAGCGGGAGAGCAGTTCTTC. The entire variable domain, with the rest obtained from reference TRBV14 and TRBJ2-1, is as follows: EAGVTQFPSHSVIEKGQTVTLRCDPISGHDNLYWYRRVMGKEIKFLLHFVKESKQDESGMPNNRFLAERTGGTYSTLKVQPAELEDSGVYFCASSQDVAGEQFFGPGTRLTVL.

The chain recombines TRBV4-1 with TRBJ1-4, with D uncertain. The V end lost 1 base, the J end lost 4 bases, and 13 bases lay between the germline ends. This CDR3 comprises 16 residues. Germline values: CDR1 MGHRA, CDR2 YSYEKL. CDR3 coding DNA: TGCGCCAGCAGCCAAGCGAGGGCAGTCATTAATGAAAAACTGTTTTTT. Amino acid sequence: CASSQARAVINEKLFF.

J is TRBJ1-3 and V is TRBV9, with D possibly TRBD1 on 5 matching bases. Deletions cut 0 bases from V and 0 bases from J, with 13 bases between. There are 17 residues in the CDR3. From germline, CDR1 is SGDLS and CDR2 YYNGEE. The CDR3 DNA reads TGTGCCAGCAGCGTAGCTTTAGGGACCAGCTCTGGAAACACCATATATTTT. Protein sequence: CASSVALGTSSGNTIYF.